What follows describes a single TCR beta chain. Its antigen remains unidentified. Assay: immunoSEQ multiplex PCR; the TCRdb copy retains only in-frame clones and omits some. The sample consists of tens of thousands of clones, 65% to 90% of them appearing once. The sample originates from a study of T cell responses to AZD1222 COVID-19 vaccine. Findings and caveats of the study: With dominance at 160-218 and 743-854, vaccine-associated CD4 TCRs spanned spike. Targeting of unmutated variant regions was reportedly seen in nearly half of spike-specific TCRs. It was only after the peak T cell response that any repertoires were sampled. Among those given AZD1222, only six were seropositive at baseline.

Germline CDR1 SGHTA, CDR2 FQGNSA. Trimming removed 5 bases from V and 5 bases from J, with 16 bases in between. The CDR3 consists of 14 residues. This specimen consisted of peripheral blood, obtained on day 0 of AZD1222 vaccination. The receptor comes from an adult in good health. The V gene is TRBV7-2, the J gene TRBJ2-7; TRBD2 might be the D (5 bases). The CDR3 is CASSRPEDHHEQYF. The CDR3 bases are TGTGCCAGCAGCCGCCCGGAGGATCACCACGAGCAGTACTTC. Supplemented by reference TRBV7-2 and TRBJ2-7, the full variable domain reads GAGVSQSPSNKVTEKGKDVELRCDPISGHTALYWYRQSLGQGLEFLIYFQGNSAPDKSGLPSDRFSAERTGGSVSTLTIQRTQQEDSAVYLCASSRPEDHHEQYFGPGTRLTVT.